This T cell receptor (beta chain) was retrieved from a study of T-cell reconstitution after alpha-beta-depleted transplantation in children. The study's findings and limits: Where some patients showed high TCRbeta diversity at day 60, it came from recipient T cells and thymic progenitors that had survived. At one year after transplant, newly produced T cells mostly accounted for T-cell counts and diversity. Reported findings indicate that, about two months after transplant, alpha-beta T cells came from several hundred expanded clones, which were derived from non-depleted graft cells.

Library preparation (for TCRbeta) was performed with unique molecular identifiers. TCRdb ran MiXCR on the PCR reads and lists one entry per CDR3 protein. The table shows 540,000 or so distinct CDR3 sequences, with 23% occurring only once. Germline lookup yields CDR1 MNHEY and CDR2 SVGEGT. The V end was cut by 1 base, the J end by 1 base, with 12 bases between. The CDR3 has 16 residues. There are many counts of this clonotype. The antigen remains unidentified. Sequencing was performed on PBMCs, mostly from graft donor cells, taken 360 days after TCRalphabeta/CD19-depleted stem cell transplant. The sequence derives from a boy under two years old who had a stem cell transplant for acute myeloid leukemia, so the T cells may come from the graft donor. The rearrangement joins TRBV6-2 or TRBV6-3 to TRBJ2-3; D gene ambiguous. CDR3 coding DNA: TGTGCCAGCAGTTACTACCAACCCGAAGGCACAGATACGCAGTATTTT. Amino acid sequence: CASSYYQPEGTDTQYF.